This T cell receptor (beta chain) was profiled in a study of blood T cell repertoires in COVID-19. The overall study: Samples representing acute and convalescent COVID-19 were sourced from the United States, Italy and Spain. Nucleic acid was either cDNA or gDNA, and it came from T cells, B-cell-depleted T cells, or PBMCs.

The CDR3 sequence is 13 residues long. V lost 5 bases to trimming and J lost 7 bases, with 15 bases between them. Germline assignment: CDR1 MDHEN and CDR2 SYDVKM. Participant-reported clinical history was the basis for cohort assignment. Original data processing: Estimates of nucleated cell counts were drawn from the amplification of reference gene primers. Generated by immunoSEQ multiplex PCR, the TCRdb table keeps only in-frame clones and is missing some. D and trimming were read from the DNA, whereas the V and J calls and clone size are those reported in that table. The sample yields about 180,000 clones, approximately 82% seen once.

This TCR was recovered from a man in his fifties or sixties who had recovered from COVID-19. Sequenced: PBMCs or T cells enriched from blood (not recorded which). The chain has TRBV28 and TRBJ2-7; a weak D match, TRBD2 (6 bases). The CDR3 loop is CASSPGGAREQYF. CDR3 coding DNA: TGTGCCAGCAGTCCGGGCGGGGCTCGGGAGCAGTACTTC.